These 26 T cell receptor beta chains share one sample of origin, sequenced in a study of molecular identifiers for immune sequencing clone quantification. TCRdb recomputed calls from the PCR reads with MiXCR, one row per CDR3 protein. This table holds around 480,000 distinct CDR3 sequences, about a fifth found once. Sequenced material: naive CD8+ T cells from blood, with Jurkat cell RNA spiked in. Subset noted: FACS-sorted CD8+CD4-CCR7+CD45RA+ naive T cells. The receptors were sampled from a human donor in good health. Some libraries in this study had Jurkat cell RNA spiked in.

There are a few counts of this clonotype. The rearrangement links TRBV12-3 or TRBV12-4 to TRBJ1-5; D is unclear. The CDR3 runs to 16 residues. Trimming removed 3 bases at V and 5 bases at J, with 17 bases between. The CDR3 reads CASSFLRHPRDQPQHF. In DNA, the CDR3 is TGTGCCAGCAGTTTCCTGAGGCATCCCCGGGATCAGCCCCAGCATTTT.

This clonotype was seen many times. This rearrangement joins TRBV20-1 to TRBJ2-4, with a weak D call TRBD1 (6 bases). The CDR3 runs 16 residues. Trimming stripped 6 bases from V and 0 bases from J, with 18 bases between. Per germline, CDR1 DFQATT and CDR2 SNEGSKA (reference sequence). CDR3 DNA: TGCAGTGCCAAAGATCGGACAGAGATAGCCAAAAACATTCAGTACTTC. Translation: CSAKDRTEIAKNIQYF.

This clonotype was picked up many times. The rearrangement joins TRBV6-5 to TRBJ1-5, with a weak D call TRBD1 (5 bases). Germline assignment: CDR1 MNHEY and CDR2 SVGAGI. There are 15 residues in the CDR3. Trimming left V 4 bases short and J 5 bases short, with 15 bases between. The CDR3 protein is CASSSGGGSYQPQHF. In DNA form, the CDR3 reads TGTGCCAGCAGTTCCGGGGGAGGTTCATATCAGCCCCAGCATTTT.

The table lists this clonotype with many counts. The chain has TRBV7-9 and TRBJ2-4, with D possibly being TRBD1 or TRBD2 (5 bases each). V gave up 3 bases and J gave up 5 bases, with 14 bases separating them. From germline, CDR1 is SEHNR and CDR2 FQNEAQ (reference sequence). The CDR3 sequence is 15 residues long. The CDR3 protein is CASSFGRGLENIQYF. CDR3 in DNA: TGTGCCAGCAGCTTTGGCCGGGGCCTCGAAAACATTCAGTACTTC.

Comment on this clonotype: The junction departs from germline at one end; a sequencing error may be responsible. This sequence joins TRBV6-2 or TRBV6-3 and TRBJ2-7, with D perhaps assigned TRBD1 or TRBD2 (5 bases each). This CDR3 contains 13 residues. Germline V lookup: CDR1 MNHEY, CDR2 SVGEGT. DNA for the CDR3: TGTGCCTGCAGTTACTCGAGGGGTTACGAGCAGTACTTC. Residues: CACSYSRGYEQYF.

The J gene is TRBJ1-1, the V gene TRBV27; TRBD1 matches at 7 bases. With 3 bases clipped from V and 0 bases from J, the junction kept 10 bases outside the gene matches. The germline V gene encodes CDR1 MNHEY and CDR2 SMNVEV (reference sequence). The CDR3 spans 17 residues. The CDR3 nucleotides are TGTGCCAGCAGTTTGGTCAGCCCGAGGGGGCTGAACACTGAAGCTTTCTTT. It codes for CASSLVSPRGLNTEAFF.

There are many counts of this clonotype. The chain uses TRBV4-2 and TRBJ1-5; D is unresolved. Trimming cost V 0 bases and J 5 bases, with 8 bases left between them. The CDR3 has 14 residues. Germline CDR1 LGHNA, CDR2 YNFKEQ. DNA of the CDR3: TGTGCCAGCAGCCAAGAGTCGGGATATCAGCCCCAGCATTTT. Its protein is CASSQESGYQPQHF.

This clonotype was recorded a few times. The chain employs TRBV29-1 and TRBJ2-7; TRBD2 matches 9 bases. V gave up 3 bases and J gave up 6 bases; unmatched junction bases: 12. This CDR3 is 15 amino acids long. The germline V gene has CDR1 SQVTM and CDR2 ANQGSEA. CDR3 region: CSVEESGRITGEQYF. The CDR3 DNA reads TGCAGCGTTGAGGAAAGCGGGAGGATCACCGGCGAGCAGTACTTC.

This clonotype was counted only a few times. The chain recombines TRBV28 with TRBJ2-7; 8 positions agree with TRBD1. V gave up 5 bases and J gave up 4 bases; unmatched junction bases: 19. This CDR3 contains 18 residues. Germline V lookup: CDR1 MDHEN, CDR2 SYDVKM. CDR3: CASSPFTGQVGIRYEQYF. CDR3 in DNA: TGTGCCAGCAGTCCCTTTACGGGACAGGTGGGTATAAGGTACGAGCAGTACTTC.

This clonotype was recorded at least ten times. The chain couples TRBV4-1 to TRBJ2-7; 9 positions match TRBD1. The CDR3 runs to 16 residues. J was trimmed by 3 bases and V by 5 bases; bases with no gene match: 11. Germline CDR1 and CDR2: MGHRA and YSYEKL. The CDR3 loop is CASSSQVGQGYYEQYF. The DNA for the CDR3 is TGCGCCAGCAGCTCCCAAGTTGGACAGGGGTACTACGAGCAGTACTTC.

This clonotype was seen repeatedly, ten times or more. The V gene is TRBV28, the J gene TRBJ1-5; D ambiguous. Trimming shortened V by 3 bases and J by 0 bases, and 6 bases separated the two germline ends. This CDR3 comprises 14 residues. CDR1 and CDR2 (germline): MDHEN, SYDVKM. DNA of the CDR3: TGTGCCAGCAGTTTTCTAGATAGCAATCAGCCCCAGCATTTT. It translates to CASSFLDSNQPQHF.

Ten or more counts support this clonotype. The chain links TRBV6-5 to TRBJ2-7; 10 bases align to TRBD2. Germline values: CDR1 MNHEY, CDR2 SVGAGI. This CDR3 region has 14 residues. The junction had 5 bases not matched to a gene; V was cut back by 4 bases and J by 5 bases. The CDR3: CASSLAGGADEQYF. The CDR3, as DNA: TGTGCCAGCAGTTTAGCGGGGGGAGCTGACGAGCAGTACTTC.

CDR3 nucleotides: TGTGCCAGCAGCTTACTATCGGACCCATCCTACGAGCAGTACTTC. This translates into CASSLLSDPSYEQYF. V is TRBV7-3 and J is TRBJ2-7; D unclear. The CDR3 is made up of 15 amino acids. Germline V gene sequence: CDR1 SGHTA, CDR2 FQGTGA. V lost 2 bases and J lost 1, with 12 bases in between.

Concerning this clonotype: This clone may be a read error of a much larger clone one base away. This chain connects TRBV28 to TRBJ2-4; 9 positions match TRBD1. The germline V gene encodes CDR1 MDHEN and CDR2 SYDVKM. CDR3 length equals 16 residues. The CDR3 loop reads CASSYYSGQGQNVQYF. Here the CDR3 DNA reads TGTGCCAGCAGTTACTATTCGGGACAGGGTCAAAACGTTCAGTACTTC.

The rearrangement uses TRBV30 and TRBJ2-2, with D hard to call. CDR3 length: 15 amino acids. Germline lookup yields CDR1 GTSNPN and CDR2 SVGIG (reference sequence). Deletions cut 0 bases from V and 0 bases from J, with 8 bases between. The CDR3 protein is CAWSVTRTNTGELFF. In nucleotides, the CDR3 is TGTGCCTGGAGTGTGACAAGGACGAACACCGGGGAGCTGTTTTTT. Using reference TRBV30 and TRBJ2-2 for the parts outside the CDR3, the full variable domain is SQTIHQWPATLVQPVGSPLSLECTVEGTSNPNLYWYRQAAGRGLQLLFYSVGIGQISSEVPQNLSASRPQDRQFILSSKKLLLSDSGFYLCAWSVTRTNTGELFFGEGSRLTVL.

As regards this clonotype: This sequence may be a read error, since a much larger clone differs from it by one base. The chain joins TRBV28 to TRBJ2-7, with no clear D. The CDR3 totals 14 residues. CDR1 and CDR2 from the germline V gene are MDHEN and SYDVKM. Here the CDR3 DNA reads TGTGCCAGCAGTCCCACCCGCAACCGCTACGAGCAGTGCTTC. Protein product: CASSPTRNRYEQCF. The full variable domain, in which reference TRBV28 and TRBJ2-7 provide the parts outside the CDR3, is DVKVTQSSRYLVKRTGEKVFLECVQDMDHENMFWYRQDPGLGLRLIYFSYDVKMKEKGDIPEGYSVSREKKERFSLILESASTNQTSMYLCASSPTRNRYEQCFGPGTRLTVT.

On this clonotype itself: A much larger clone differs from this one at a single base, so this may be a read error. This chain connects TRBV7-9 to TRBJ2-3; D call uncertain. CDR1 and CDR2 (germline): SEHNR, FQNEAQ (reference sequence). Trimming pared 8 bases from V and 2 bases from J, leaving 17 bases between. The CDR3 extends over 15 amino acids. CDR3 in DNA: TGTGCCAGCGGCCAGGAGAACCTTTTCACAGATACGCAGTATTTT. It yields the protein CASGQENLFTDTQYF.

This clonotype was counted only a few times. V usage is TRBV27 and J usage is TRBJ2-1; D might be TRBD2 (6 bases). Between the trimmed V and J ends, which lost 4 bases and 7 bases, there was a span of 11 bases. Per the germline V gene, CDR1 is MNHEY and CDR2 is SMNVEV (reference sequence). CDR3 size: 13 residues. CDR3 region: CASSWARENEQFF. The CDR3 bases are TGTGCCAGCAGTTGGGCCCGGGAGAATGAGCAGTTCTTC.

In this sample, this clonotype turned up many times. The chain uses TRBV4-1 and TRBJ2-5; 7 nucleotides match TRBD1. J gave up 1 base and V 2 bases, and 1 base lay outside the gene matches. This CDR3 is 14 amino acids long. CDR1 and CDR2 (germline): MGHRA, YSYEKL. As DNA, the CDR3 is TGCGCCAGCAGCCAAAGGACAGGCCAAGAGACCCAGTACTTC. This gives the protein CASSQRTGQETQYF.

The chain uses TRBV11-2 and TRBJ1-5, with D possibly TRBD1 on 5 matching bases. V gave up 8 bases and J gave up 1 base, with 9 bases separating them. The CDR3 is 13 residues long. Germline values: CDR1 SGHAT, CDR2 FQNNGV. The CDR3 DNA reads as TGTGCCAGCGGCCGGGACAGCAATCAGCCCCAGCATTTT. Translating it yields CASGRDSNQPQHF.

In this sample, this clonotype turned up many times. The chain employs TRBV4-3 and TRBJ1-1; D remains ambiguous. With 1 base removed from V and 5 bases from J, the gap between germline ends came to 11 bases. The CDR3 loop spans 14 amino acids. Germline V gene lookup returns CDR1 LGHNA and CDR2 YSLEER. The CDR3: CASSQARGGTEAFF. CDR3 nucleotides: TGCGCCAGCAGCCAAGCGCGGGGAGGTACTGAAGCTTTCTTT.

This clonotype appeared many times. This chain joins TRBV2 and TRBJ2-7; 8 bases map to TRBD1. In germline, CDR1 is SNHLY, CDR2 FYNNEI. The CDR3 runs 15 residues. V gave up 0 bases and J gave up 9 bases; unmatched junction bases: 10. The CDR3: CASSEAPDRAVGQYF. The CDR3 bases are TGTGCCAGCAGTGAAGCTCCGGACAGGGCCGTAGGGCAGTACTTC.

This clonotype came up many times. The chain uses TRBV2 and TRBJ1-1, with TRBD1 as a possible D gene (5 bases). This CDR3 contains 14 residues. Trimming pared 3 bases from V and 1 base from J, leaving 9 bases between. CDR1 SNHLY and CDR2 FYNNEI come from the germline V gene. The CDR3 is CASSEGRENTEAFF. CDR3 coding DNA: TGTGCCAGCAGTGAGGGACGGGAGAACACTGAAGCTTTCTTT.

Concerning this clonotype itself: Compared with germline, one end of the junction differs, possibly owing to a read error. The J gene is TRBJ1-5, the V gene TRBV9; D is unclear. The CDR3 loop spans 15 amino acids. Per the germline V gene, CDR1 is SGDLS and CDR2 is YYNGEE. CDR3 in amino acids: CASNVDEHINQPQHF. As DNA, the CDR3 is TGTGCCAGCAACGTAGACGAGCATATCAATCAGCCCCAGCATTTT.

Turning to this clonotype: At one boundary the junction diverges from the germline segment, which might be a read error. The chain has TRBV19 and TRBJ2-7, with 15 bases that match TRBD2. The CDR3 is made up of 19 amino acids. From germline, CDR1 is LNHDA and CDR2 SQIVND (reference sequence). The CDR3 bases are TGTGCCAGTAGTATAAACCCCGGGACTAGCGGGAGGCCCACCTACAAGCAGTACTTC. Translating it yields CASSINPGTSGRPTYKQYF.

This clonotype was counted at least ten times. The V call is TRBV7-9, the J call TRBJ2-2, with TRBD1 matching over 7 bases. J gave up 0 bases and V 6 bases, and 7 bases lay outside the gene matches. This CDR3 region has 16 residues. CDR1 is SEHNR, CDR2 FQNEAQ, per germline (reference sequence). The CDR3 DNA sequence: TGTGCCAGCAGTTTTTCGGGACAGACGAACACCGGGGAGCTGTTTTTT. Its translation: CASSFSGQTNTGELFF.